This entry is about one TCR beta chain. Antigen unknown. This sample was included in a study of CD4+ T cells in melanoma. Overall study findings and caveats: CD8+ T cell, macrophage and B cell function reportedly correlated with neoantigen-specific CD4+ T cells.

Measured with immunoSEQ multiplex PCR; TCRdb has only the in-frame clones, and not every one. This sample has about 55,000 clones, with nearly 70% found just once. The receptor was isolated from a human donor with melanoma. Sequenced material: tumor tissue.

CDR3: CASSDRGQGGRNTGELFF. The CDR3 coding sequence is TGCGCCAGCAGTGACCGTGGACAGGGCGGGAGAAACACCGGGGAGCTGTTTTTT. V gene TRBV10-1 combines with J gene TRBJ2-2; D might be TRBD1 (8 bases). The CDR3 extends over 18 amino acids. Per germline, CDR1 WNHNN and CDR2 SYGVQD (reference sequence). V was clipped by 3 bases and J by 2 bases, with 19 bases between them.